This T cell receptor beta chain originates from a study of tumor and adjacent non-tumor tissue in lung cancer. As for the study in general: There were fewer than 15 adenocarcinoma, a couple of squamous cell carcinoma and 1 small cell lung cancer cases. On average, productive TCRbeta reads reached about 4.4 million per sample.

Worth noting for this clonotype: Its antigen is undetermined. At one end, the junction sequence differs from germline, possibly due to a read error.

This CDR3 region has 16 residues. In germline, CDR1 is SGHAT, CDR2 FQNNGV. RNA was extracted from bulk tissue without any cell sorting. The normal lung tissue was taken more than 3 cm from the tumor edge. Between August and November 2014, newly diagnosed, chemotherapy-naive lung cancer patients underwent thoracic surgery in China. Study outcomes and limitations: Significantly higher TCR diversity was found in tumor than normal lung.

Three rounds of nested PCR, following a modified ARM-PCR protocol, produced the TCRbeta library. TCRdb re-derived calls from the multiplex PCR reads in MiXCR, one entry per CDR3 protein. The sample lists about 77,000 distinct CDR3 sequences; approximately 82% were seen once. The receptor was derived from a man in his sixties or seventies with non-small cell lung cancer. The gene calls are TRBV11-2 and TRBJ2-2, with 7 bases that match TRBD1. Material: distant non-tumor lung tissue. The CDR3 here is CANSLMVTGVAGDLFF. As DNA, the CDR3 is TGTGCCAACAGCTTAATGGTCACAGGGGTTGCCGGGGACCTGTTTTTT.